The clone carrying this T cell receptor (beta chain) was seen at least ten times. What it binds is not known. A second PCR of about 7 to 11 cycles used a sample-barcoded 5' primer and a J-beta primer mix. In TCRdb, the 5' RACE reads were re-called with MiXCR into one record per CDR3 protein. The sample has roughly 1.5 million distinct CDR3 sequences, approximately 39% seen once; the top ten hold about 4%. This record comes from a study of blood T cells in healthy people across ages. General observations from the study: Since the PBMCs were unsorted, naive and antigen-experienced cells could not be conclusively compared.

Isolation yielded PBMCs, at least 7 million per sample, in every case. Germline CDR1 and CDR2: SGHRS and YFSETQ. This CDR3 is 14 amino acids long. The germline V and J ends were trimmed by 1 base and 11 bases, with 18 bases remaining between them. Sequencing was carried out using blood. This clonotype originated in a woman in her late teens or twenties in good health. This chain connects TRBV5-1 to TRBJ2-5; D ambiguous. Here the CDR3 DNA reads TGCGCCAGCAGCTTGTCACCCCTGAGCAATGAGCAGTACTTC. Protein product: CASSLSPLSNEQYF.